This T cell receptor beta chain was observed in a study of blood T cell repertoires in COVID-19. Background on the study: COVID-19 samples collected from the United States, Italy and Spain covered acute and convalescent phases.

Trimming removed 5 bases from V and 4 bases from J; junction bases left unmatched: 5. The CDR3 loop spans 14 amino acids. Per the germline V gene, CDR1 is SGHTA and CDR2 is FQGTGA. Original data processing: Using reference gene primer amplification, nucleated cell counts were estimated. Clones were read by immunoSEQ multiplex PCR, and TCRdb kept only the in-frame ones, dropping some. V and J calls and clone size are as listed in that table; D and trimming were resolved from the DNA. The table has fewer than 200,000 clones, roughly 88% seen once. The cohort comprised adults aged roughly 18 to 95 years residing in under 30 US areas. Participant-given clinical history determined each cohort assignment.

The origin of this receptor is a man aged 45-60 years who had recovered from COVID-19. The genes are TRBV7-3 and TRBJ1-5, with TRBD1 matching over 7 bases. Sequencing was performed on PBMCs or T cells enriched from blood (not recorded which). The CDR3 loop is CASSATGMNQPQHF. The CDR3 region has the DNA TGTGCCAGCAGCGCGACAGGGATGAATCAGCCCCAGCATTTT.